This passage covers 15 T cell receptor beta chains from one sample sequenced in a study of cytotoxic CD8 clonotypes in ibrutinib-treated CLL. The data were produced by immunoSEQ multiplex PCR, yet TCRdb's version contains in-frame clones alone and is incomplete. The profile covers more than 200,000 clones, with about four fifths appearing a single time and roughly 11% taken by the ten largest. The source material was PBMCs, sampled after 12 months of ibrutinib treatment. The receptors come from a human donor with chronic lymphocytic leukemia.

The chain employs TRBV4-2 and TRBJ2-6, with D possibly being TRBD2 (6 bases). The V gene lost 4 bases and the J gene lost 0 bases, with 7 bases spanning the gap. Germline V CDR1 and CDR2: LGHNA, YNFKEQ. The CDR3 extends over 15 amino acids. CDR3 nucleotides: TGTGCCAGCAGCCTGGGGGGCTCTGGGGCCAACGTCCTGACTTTC. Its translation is CASSLGGSGANVLTF.

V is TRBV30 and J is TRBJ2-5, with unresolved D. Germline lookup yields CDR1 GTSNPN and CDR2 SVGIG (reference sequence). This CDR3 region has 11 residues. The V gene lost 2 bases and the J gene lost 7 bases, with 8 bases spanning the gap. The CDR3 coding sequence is TGTGCCTGGAGTCTCGTAGGGACCCAGTACTTC. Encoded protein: CAWSLVGTQYF.

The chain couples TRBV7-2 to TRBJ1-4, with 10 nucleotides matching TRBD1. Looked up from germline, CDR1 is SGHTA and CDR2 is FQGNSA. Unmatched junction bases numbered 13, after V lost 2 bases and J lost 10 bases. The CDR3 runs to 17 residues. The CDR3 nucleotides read TGTGCCAGCAGCTTATCCCCCATTGGGACAGGGGTTCGAAAACTGTTTTTT. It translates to CASSLSPIGTGVRKLFF.

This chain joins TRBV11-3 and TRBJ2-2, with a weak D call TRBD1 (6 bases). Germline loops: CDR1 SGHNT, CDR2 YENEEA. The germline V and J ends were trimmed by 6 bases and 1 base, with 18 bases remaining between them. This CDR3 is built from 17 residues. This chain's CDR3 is CASSSQGFPGNTGELFF. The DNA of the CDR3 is TGTGCCAGCAGTTCACAGGGATTCCCTGGGAACACCGGGGAGCTGTTTTTT.

The CDR3 DNA reads as TGTGCCAGCAGCTTAGGGGCGGGAACCTACGAGCAGTACTTC. Encoded protein: CASSLGAGTYEQYF. V is TRBV11-2 and J is TRBJ2-7, with a tentative D call TRBD2 (6 bases). Deletions cut 1 base from V and 2 bases from J, with 9 bases between. The CDR3 sequence is 14 residues long. The germline V gene has CDR1 SGHAT and CDR2 FQNNGV. Complete variable domain (other parts from reference TRBV11-2 and TRBJ2-7): EAGVAQSPRYKIIEKRQSVAFWCNPISGHATLYWYQQILGQGPKLLIQFQNNGVVDDSQLPKDRFSAERLKGVDSTLKIQPAKLEDSAVYLCASSLGAGTYEQYFGPGTRLTVT.

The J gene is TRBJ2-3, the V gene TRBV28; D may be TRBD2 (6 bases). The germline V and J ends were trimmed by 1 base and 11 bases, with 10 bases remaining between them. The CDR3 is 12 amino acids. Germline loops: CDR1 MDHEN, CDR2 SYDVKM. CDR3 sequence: CASSLSLGGQYF. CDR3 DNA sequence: TGTGCCAGCAGTTTATCCCTCGGGGGGCAGTATTTT.

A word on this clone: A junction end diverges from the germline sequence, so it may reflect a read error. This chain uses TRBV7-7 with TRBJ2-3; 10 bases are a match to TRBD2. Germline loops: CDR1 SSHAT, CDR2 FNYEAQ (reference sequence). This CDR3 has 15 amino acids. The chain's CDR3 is CASSLGTSVTDTQYF. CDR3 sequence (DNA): TGTGCTAGCAGCTTAGGGACTAGCGTAACAGATACGCAGTATTTT.

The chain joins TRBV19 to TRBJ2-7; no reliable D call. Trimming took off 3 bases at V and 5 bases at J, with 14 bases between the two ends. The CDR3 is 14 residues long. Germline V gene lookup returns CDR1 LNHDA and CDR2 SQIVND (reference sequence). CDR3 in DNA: TGTGCCAGTAGTATGGCCCCGCCGGGTGACGAGCAGTACTTC. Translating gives CASSMAPPGDEQYF.

The CDR3 reads CASSPWSAASGANVLTF. CDR3 nucleotide sequence: TGTGCCAGCAGCCCCTGGTCGGCGGCCTCTGGGGCCAACGTCCTGACTTTC. The rearrangement links TRBV21-1 to TRBJ2-6; the D call in the table, TRBD2, was not verified against the DNA. TRBV21-1 is described as a pseudogene. The CDR3 loop spans 17 amino acids.

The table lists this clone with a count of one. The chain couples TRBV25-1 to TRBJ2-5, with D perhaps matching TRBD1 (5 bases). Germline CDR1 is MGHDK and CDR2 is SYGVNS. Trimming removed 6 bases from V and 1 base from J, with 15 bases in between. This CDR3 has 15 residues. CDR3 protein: CASSNPSGFQETQYF. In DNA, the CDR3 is TGTGCCAGCAGCAACCCGTCAGGGTTCCAAGAGACCCAGTACTTC.

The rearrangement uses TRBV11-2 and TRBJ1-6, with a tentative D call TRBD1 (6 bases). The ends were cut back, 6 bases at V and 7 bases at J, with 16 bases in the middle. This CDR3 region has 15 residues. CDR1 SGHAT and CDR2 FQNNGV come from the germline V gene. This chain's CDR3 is CASSETGIGNSPLHF. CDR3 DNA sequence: TGTGCCAGCAGTGAAACAGGGATAGGGAATTCACCCCTCCACTTT.

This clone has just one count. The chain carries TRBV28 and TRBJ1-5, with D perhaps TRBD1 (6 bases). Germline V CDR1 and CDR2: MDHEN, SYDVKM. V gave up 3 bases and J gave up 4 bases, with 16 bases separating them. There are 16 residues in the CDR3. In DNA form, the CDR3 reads TGTGCCAGCAGTTTTGGGGAGGGGGGCAGAAATCAGCCCCAGCATTTT. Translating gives CASSFGEGGRNQPQHF.

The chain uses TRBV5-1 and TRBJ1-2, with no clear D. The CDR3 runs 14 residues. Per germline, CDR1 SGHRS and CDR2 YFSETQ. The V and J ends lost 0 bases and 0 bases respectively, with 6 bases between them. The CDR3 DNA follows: TGCGCCAGCAGCTTGGAGTCGGCTAACTATGGCTACACCTTC. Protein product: CASSLESANYGYTF.

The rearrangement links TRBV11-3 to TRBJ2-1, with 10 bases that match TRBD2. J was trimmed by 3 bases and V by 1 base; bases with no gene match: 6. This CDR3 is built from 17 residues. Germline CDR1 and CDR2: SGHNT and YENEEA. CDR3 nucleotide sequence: TGTGCCAGCAGCTTAGGAGGGACTAGCGTCGGCTACAATGAGCAGTTCTTC. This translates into CASSLGGTSVGYNEQFF. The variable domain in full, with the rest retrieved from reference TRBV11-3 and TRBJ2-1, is EAGVVQSPRYKIIEKKQPVAFWCNPISGHNTLYWYLQNLGQGPELLIRYENEEAVDDSQLPKDRFSAERLKGVDSTLKIQPAELGDSAVYLCASSLGGTSVGYNEQFFGPGTRLTVL.

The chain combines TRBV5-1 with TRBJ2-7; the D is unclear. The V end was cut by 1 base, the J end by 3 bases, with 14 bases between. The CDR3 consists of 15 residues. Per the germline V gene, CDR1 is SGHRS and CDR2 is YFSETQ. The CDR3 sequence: CASSLLRVTDYEQYF. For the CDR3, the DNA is TGCGCCAGCAGCTTGCTCCGGGTAACGGACTACGAGCAGTACTTC.